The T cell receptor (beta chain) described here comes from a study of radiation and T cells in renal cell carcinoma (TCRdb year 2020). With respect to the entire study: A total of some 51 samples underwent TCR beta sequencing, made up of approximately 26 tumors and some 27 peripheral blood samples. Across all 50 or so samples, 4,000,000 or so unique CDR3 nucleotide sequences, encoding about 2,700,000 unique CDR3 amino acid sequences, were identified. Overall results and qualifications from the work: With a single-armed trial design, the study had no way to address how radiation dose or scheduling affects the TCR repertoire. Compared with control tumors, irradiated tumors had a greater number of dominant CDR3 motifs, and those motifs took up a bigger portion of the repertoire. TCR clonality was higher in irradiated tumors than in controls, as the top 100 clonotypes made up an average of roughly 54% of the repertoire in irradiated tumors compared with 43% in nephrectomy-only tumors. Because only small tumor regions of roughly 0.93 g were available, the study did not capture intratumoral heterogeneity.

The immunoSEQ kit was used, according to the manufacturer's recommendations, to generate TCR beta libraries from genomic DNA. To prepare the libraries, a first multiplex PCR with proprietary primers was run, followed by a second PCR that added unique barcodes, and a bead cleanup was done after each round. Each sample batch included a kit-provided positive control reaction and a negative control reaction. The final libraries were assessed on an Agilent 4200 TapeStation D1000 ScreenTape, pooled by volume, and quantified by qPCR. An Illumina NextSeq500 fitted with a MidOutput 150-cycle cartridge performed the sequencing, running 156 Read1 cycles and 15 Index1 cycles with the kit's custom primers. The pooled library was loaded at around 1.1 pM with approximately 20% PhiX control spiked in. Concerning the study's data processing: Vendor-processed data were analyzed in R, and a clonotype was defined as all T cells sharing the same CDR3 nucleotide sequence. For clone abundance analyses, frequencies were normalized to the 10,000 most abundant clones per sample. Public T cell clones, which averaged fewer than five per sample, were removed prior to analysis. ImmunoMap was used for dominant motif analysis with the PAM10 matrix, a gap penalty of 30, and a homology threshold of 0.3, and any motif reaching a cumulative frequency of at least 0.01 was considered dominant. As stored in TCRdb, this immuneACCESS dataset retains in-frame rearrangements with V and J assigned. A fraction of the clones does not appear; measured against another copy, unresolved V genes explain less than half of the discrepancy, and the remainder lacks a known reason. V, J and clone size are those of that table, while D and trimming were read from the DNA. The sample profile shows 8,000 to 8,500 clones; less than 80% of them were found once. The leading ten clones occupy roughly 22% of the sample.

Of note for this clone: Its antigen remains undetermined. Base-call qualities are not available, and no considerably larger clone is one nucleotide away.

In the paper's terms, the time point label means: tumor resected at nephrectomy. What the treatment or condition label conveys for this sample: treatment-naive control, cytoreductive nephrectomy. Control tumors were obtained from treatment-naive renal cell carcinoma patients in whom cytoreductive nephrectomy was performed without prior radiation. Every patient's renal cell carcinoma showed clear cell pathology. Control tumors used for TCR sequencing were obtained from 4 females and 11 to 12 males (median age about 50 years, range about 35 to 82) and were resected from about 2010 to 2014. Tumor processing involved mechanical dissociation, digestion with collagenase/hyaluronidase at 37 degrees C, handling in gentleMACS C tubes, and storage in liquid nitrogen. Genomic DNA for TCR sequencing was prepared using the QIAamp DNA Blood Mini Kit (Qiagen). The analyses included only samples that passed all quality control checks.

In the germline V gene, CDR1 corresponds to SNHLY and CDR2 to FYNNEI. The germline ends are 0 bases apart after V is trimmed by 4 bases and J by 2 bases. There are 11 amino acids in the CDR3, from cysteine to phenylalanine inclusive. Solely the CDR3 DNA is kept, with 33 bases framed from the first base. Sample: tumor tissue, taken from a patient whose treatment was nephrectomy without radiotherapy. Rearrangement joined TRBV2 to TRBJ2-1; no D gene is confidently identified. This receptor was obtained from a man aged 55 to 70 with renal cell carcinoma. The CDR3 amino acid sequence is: CASSAYNEQFF. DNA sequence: TGTGCCAGCAGTGCCTACAATGAGCAGTTCTTC.